The rows below give T cell receptor beta chains drawn from one sample of a study of long-term antiretroviral therapy in people with HIV. The data were produced by immunoSEQ multiplex PCR, yet TCRdb's version contains in-frame clones alone and is incomplete. The data contain tens of thousands of clones, more than 85% of them singletons. Sequenced material: unsorted PBMCs, taken 3.1 years after starting antiretroviral therapy. The receptor source for this set is a man aged 18 to 30 with HIV. The CDR3 runs from the conserved cysteine through the conserved F or W. A D gene is named only where the DNA matches it firmly. Only some rows state a clone size, as once, few, many or a class for expanded clones.

abundance: NA; d_gene: NA; v_gene: TRBV7-2; j_gene: TRBJ2-3; CDR3nt: TGTGCCAGCCGAGGTGTGGACACAGATACGCAGTATTTT; CDR3aa: CASRGVDTDTQYF
abundance: NA; d_gene: NA; v_gene: TRBV10-3; j_gene: TRBJ1-4; CDR3nt: TGTGCCATCAGTGAGGGGGCTCATGAAAAACTGTTTTTT; CDR3aa: CAISEGAHEKLFF
abundance: NA; d_gene: TRBD2; v_gene: TRBV7-2; j_gene: TRBJ2-1; CDR3nt: TGTGCCAGCAGCTTAGTTAGCGGGAGTACGAGTGAGCAGTTCTTC; CDR3aa: CASSLVSGSTSEQFF
abundance: once; d_gene: NA; v_gene: TRBV18; j_gene: TRBJ2-3; CDR3nt: TGTGCCAGCTCACCGGTCCCAGATACGCAGTATTTT; CDR3aa: CASSPVPDTQYF
abundance: NA; d_gene: TRBD2; v_gene: TRBV7-2; j_gene: TRBJ2-3; CDR3nt: TGTGCCAGCAGCTCCCGGACTAGCGGCGGCACAGATACGCAGTATTTT; CDR3aa: CASSSRTSGGTDTQYF
abundance: once; d_gene: TRBD1; v_gene: TRBV19; j_gene: TRBJ2-3; CDR3nt: TGTGCCAGTAATGGTGGCCAGGGGGCCCCCACAGATACGCAGTATTTT; CDR3aa: CASNGGQGAPTDTQYF
abundance: few; d_gene: NA; v_gene: TRBV5-4; j_gene: TRBJ2-7; CDR3nt: TGTGCCAGCAGCTCGATCACAGACTCCTACGAGCAGTACTTC; CDR3aa: CASSSITDSYEQYF
abundance: NA; d_gene: TRBD1; v_gene: TRBV15; j_gene: TRBJ2-2; CDR3nt: TGTGCCACCAGCAGAGTATTCCCGACAGGGGGCTACGCCGGGGAGCTGTTTTTT; CDR3aa: CATSRVFPTGGYAGELFF
abundance: NA; d_gene: NA; v_gene: TRBV7-9; j_gene: TRBJ2-7; CDR3nt: TGTGCCAGCAGCTACTCGGGGTCCTCCTACGAGCAGTACTTC; CDR3aa: CASSYSGSSYEQYF
abundance: NA; d_gene: NA; v_gene: TRBV19; j_gene: TRBJ2-3; CDR3nt: TGTGCCAGTAGTATAGACAGGGGAGGGATAGATACGCAGTATTTT; CDR3aa: CASSIDRGGIDTQYF
abundance: NA; d_gene: TRBD1; v_gene: TRBV7-6; j_gene: TRBJ2-7; CDR3nt: TGTGCCAGCAGCTCATACAGGGGCGAGGAGCAGTACTTC; CDR3aa: CASSSYRGEEQYF
abundance: NA; d_gene: TRBD1; v_gene: TRBV9; j_gene: TRBJ1-2; CDR3nt: TGTGCCAGCAGCGTAGGGGACAGCTATGGCTACACCTTC; CDR3aa: CASSVGDSYGYTF
abundance: NA; d_gene: NA; v_gene: TRBV9; j_gene: TRBJ2-3; CDR3nt: TGTGCCAGCAGCGTTTCGGTTACGCAGTATTTT; CDR3aa: CASSVSVTQYF
abundance: NA; d_gene: NA; v_gene: TRBV7-9; j_gene: TRBJ2-5; CDR3nt: TGTGCCAGCAGCAAAAACAGGGGAGGGGAGACCCAGTACTTC; CDR3aa: CASSKNRGGETQYF
abundance: once; d_gene: NA; v_gene: TRBV13; j_gene: TRBJ2-2; CDR3nt: TGTGCCAGCAGCTTCCACCCGAACACCGGGGAGCTGTTTTTT; CDR3aa: CASSFHPNTGELFF
abundance: NA; d_gene: NA; v_gene: TRBV5-4; j_gene: TRBJ2-7; CDR3nt: TGTGCCAGCAGCTTAGGTGGGCAGACCCGTTCCTACGAGCAGTACTTC; CDR3aa: CASSLGGQTRSYEQYF
abundance: NA; d_gene: NA; v_gene: TRBV2; j_gene: TRBJ2-7; CDR3nt: TGTGCCAGCAGGGACAGCACCGGCTACGAGCAGTACTTC; CDR3aa: CASRDSTGYEQYF
abundance: NA; d_gene: NA; v_gene: TRBV19; j_gene: TRBJ1-5; CDR3nt: TGTGCCAGTAGTATATCAGCAGGGCGCGGCAATCAGCCCCAGCATTTT; CDR3aa: CASSISAGRGNQPQHF
abundance: NA; d_gene: NA; v_gene: TRBV9; j_gene: TRBJ2-1; CDR3nt: TGTGCCAGCAGCGTAGGGCGAGCGGTTAATGAGCAGTTCTTC; CDR3aa: CASSVGRAVNEQFF
abundance: NA; d_gene: NA; v_gene: TRBV5-4; j_gene: TRBJ2-1; CDR3nt: TGTGCCAGCAGCCTAAGAGCCAATGAGCAGTTCTTC; CDR3aa: CASSLRANEQFF
abundance: NA; d_gene: TRBD1; v_gene: TRBV4-3; j_gene: TRBJ1-4; CDR3nt: TGCGCCAGCAGCCAAGATTACCGACAGGGATCAACTGAAAAACTGTTTTTT; CDR3aa: CASSQDYRQGSTEKLFF
abundance: NA; d_gene: NA; v_gene: TRBV10-3; j_gene: TRBJ1-3; CDR3nt: TGTGCCATCAGTGACCTGGTGGGGCCTGGAAACACCATATATTTT; CDR3aa: CAISDLVGPGNTIYF
abundance: NA; d_gene: NA; v_gene: TRBV4-1; j_gene: TRBJ2-7; CDR3nt: TGCGCCAGCAGCCCCCGGGACGGCTCCTACGAGCAGTACTTC; CDR3aa: CASSPRDGSYEQYF
abundance: NA; d_gene: NA; v_gene: TRBV4-1; j_gene: TRBJ2-7; CDR3nt: TGCGCCAGCAGCCCCTCGGGGTCCTACGAGCAGTACTTC; CDR3aa: CASSPSGSYEQYF
abundance: NA; d_gene: NA; v_gene: TRBV7-3; j_gene: TRBJ2-7; CDR3nt: TGTGCCAGCAGCTTAGGGGGGGGCCTCTCCTACGAGCAGTACTTC; CDR3aa: CASSLGGGLSYEQYF
abundance: NA; d_gene: NA; v_gene: TRBV6-1; j_gene: TRBJ1-3; CDR3nt: TGTGCCACCCAGACAGCTGGAAACACCATATATTTT; CDR3aa: CATQTAGNTIYF
abundance: NA; d_gene: NA; v_gene: TRBV7-9; j_gene: TRBJ1-5; CDR3nt: TGTGCCAGCAGCTTATGGGGGGCCGATCAGCCCCAGCATTTT; CDR3aa: CASSLWGADQPQHF